A single sample gave rise to the 13 T cell receptor beta chains below, sequenced in a study of PD-L1 blockade in urothelial cancer. The repertoire was sequenced with immunoSEQ multiplex PCR; TCRdb's copy has only in-frame clones and lacks some. The top ten hold around 7.7% of the sample, which has roughly 100,000 clones, 83% seen once. Time point described: peripheral blood 6 weeks after treatment start. Source: PBMCs, taken around atezolizumab (anti-PD-L1) treatment. Every receptor here comes from a man aged 70 or older with urothelial cancer.

J is TRBJ1-5 and V is TRBV19, with TRBD1 as a possible D gene (5 bases). Germline values: CDR1 LNHDA, CDR2 SQIVND (reference sequence). This CDR3 region has 13 residues. Trimming stripped 7 bases from V and 5 bases from J, with 12 bases between. CDR3 in amino acids: CASNLDSHQPQHF. The CDR3 bases are TGTGCCAGTAACCTAGACAGCCATCAGCCCCAGCATTTT.

The chain combines TRBV7-2 with TRBJ2-7; D possibly corresponds to TRBD1 (5 bases). Deletions cut 2 bases from V and 7 bases from J, with 9 bases between. Germline V lookup: CDR1 SGHTA, CDR2 FQGNSA. The CDR3 is made up of 12 amino acids. CDR3 DNA: TGTGCCAGCAGCTTAATGGGGCGGGAGCAGTACTTC. Its translation is CASSLMGREQYF.

The chain recombines TRBV19 with TRBJ2-2; the match to TRBD1 covers 7 bases. Germline assignment: CDR1 LNHDA and CDR2 SQIVND (reference sequence). This CDR3 spans 14 amino acids. Trimming cost V 6 bases and J 4 bases; bases outside gene matches: 5. The CDR3 loop is CASRGTGATGELFF. The CDR3 DNA reads TGTGCCAGTAGGGGAACAGGGGCCACCGGGGAGCTGTTTTTT.

This chain connects TRBV19 to TRBJ2-3; no reliable D call. CDR1 is LNHDA and CDR2 is SQIVND in the germline V gene (reference sequence). The V gene lost 1 base and the J gene lost 11 bases, with 10 bases spanning the gap. The CDR3 consists of 12 residues. The CDR3 bases are TGTGCCAGTAGTATAGTTCTCGGAGAGCAGTATTTT. Protein product: CASSIVLGEQYF.

This chain links TRBV19 with TRBJ1-1; tentative D call: TRBD1 (6 bases). This CDR3 is 14 amino acids long. Germline CDR1 is LNHDA and CDR2 is SQIVND (reference sequence). The ends were cut back, 3 bases at V and 2 bases at J, with 10 bases in the middle. CDR3 bases: TGTGCCAGTAGTATCCCAGGGGATAACACTGAAGCTTTCTTT. Its protein is CASSIPGDNTEAFF.

This rearrangement joins TRBV28 to TRBJ1-3; D unresolved. V lost 5 bases and J lost 0, with 11 bases in between. Germline values: CDR1 MDHEN, CDR2 SYDVKM. There are 15 residues in the CDR3. CDR3 region: CASSPPIHSGNTIYF. The CDR3 DNA reads TGTGCCAGCAGTCCCCCCATCCACTCTGGAAACACCATATATTTT.

The V and J genes are TRBV11-2 and TRBJ1-3; 8 nucleotides align to TRBD1. Losses at the gene ends were 3 bases for V and 2 bases for J; bases not matched to a gene: 3. The CDR3 runs 15 residues. Germline CDR1 SGHAT, CDR2 FQNNGV. The DNA for the CDR3 is TGTGCCAGCAGCTTGGGACAGGACCCTGGAAACACCATATATTTT. The encoded protein is CASSLGQDPGNTIYF.

Comment on this clone: This CDR3 is also generated by other DNA sequences in the sample. This sequence joins TRBV6-6 and TRBJ1-3; D unresolved. Trimming left V 9 bases short and J 2 bases short, with 5 bases between. The CDR3 is 11 residues long. From germline, CDR1 is MNHNY and CDR2 SVGAGI (reference sequence). The DNA of the CDR3 is TGTGCCAGTTCAACTGGAAACACCATATATTTT. It yields the protein CASSTGNTIYF.

The chain recombines TRBV7-2 with TRBJ1-2; TRBD1 is a possible D gene (6 bases). Trimming removed 1 base from V and 6 bases from J, with 18 bases in between. CDR1 and CDR2 from the germline V gene are SGHTA and FQGNSA. The length of the CDR3 is 16 residues. Written as DNA, the CDR3 is TGTGCCAGCAGCTTAGGAACCAGGGGAAGGGGGAATGGCTACACCTTC. This sequence encodes CASSLGTRGRGNGYTF.

The chain recombines TRBV5-5 with TRBJ1-3; D unclear. CDR3 size: 16 residues. Germline V CDR1 and CDR2: SGHKS, YYEKEE (reference sequence). Trimming removed 4 bases from V and 0 bases from J, with 14 bases in between. This CDR3 is CASSQDSEFSGNTIYF. CDR3 sequence (DNA): TGTGCCAGCAGCCAAGATAGTGAGTTCTCTGGAAACACCATATATTTT.

This clone occurred many times. The chain combines TRBV6-1 with TRBJ1-2; 12 nucleotides match TRBD1. The CDR3 is 16 amino acids. Trimming at V came to 3 bases and at J to 8 bases, leaving 10 bases not matched to a gene. CDR1 and CDR2 (germline): MNHNS, SASEGT. CDR3 coding DNA: TGTGCCAGCAGTGAGGGATGGGACAGGGGGCTAGGGGGCTACACCTTC. The encoded protein is CASSEGWDRGLGGYTF.

J is TRBJ1-1 and V is TRBV7-9, with 7 bases aligning to TRBD1. Per germline, CDR1 SEHNR and CDR2 FQNEAQ (reference sequence). The CDR3 spans 14 residues. V gave up 6 bases and J gave up 1 base; unmatched junction bases: 5. This chain's CDR3 is CASRSTGENTEAFF. In DNA, the CDR3 is TGTGCCAGCAGAAGTACAGGGGAGAACACTGAAGCTTTCTTT.

V gene TRBV9 combines with J gene TRBJ2-5, with TRBD2 matching 8 bases. Germline CDR1 and CDR2: SGDLS and YYNGEE. The CDR3 has 15 residues. The V and J ends lost 1 base and 4 bases, in that order; junction bases with no gene match: 6. The CDR3 coding sequence is TGTGCCAGCAGCGTATCGGCGGGAGGAGGAGAGACCCAGTACTTC. As protein: CASSVSAGGGETQYF.